The clone carrying this TCR beta chain was seen a few times. The assay was immunoSEQ multiplex PCR, and TCRdb's table has in-frame clones only and misses some. This sample has 100,000 or so clones, with around 80% found just once. This record belongs to a study of blood T cell repertoires in COVID-19. Study in general: In each case, the material was cDNA or gDNA derived from T cells, B-cell-depleted T cells, or PBMCs.

This clonotype was obtained from a human donor in a cohort sampled during active COVID-19. Sequencing input: peripheral blood.

CDR3 nucleotides: TGTGCCAGCAGCCAAGATCGCTTTCGGAAACTGTTTTTT. Residues: CASSQDRFRKLFF. The chain employs TRBV3-1 (or the pseudogene TRBV3-2) and TRBJ1-4; D unresolved. V was clipped by 0 bases and J by 11 bases, with 10 bases between them. The germline V gene encodes CDR1 LGHDT and CDR2 YNNKEL (reference sequence). The CDR3 has 13 amino acids.